These 27 T cell receptor beta chains share one sample of origin, sequenced in a study of regulatory T cells in long-lasting Graves disease. The TCR beta library used iRepertoire HTBI primers with Arm-PCR amplification of CDR3. MiXCR, applied by TCRdb to the multiplex PCR reads, yields one record per CDR3 protein. In the table there are over 500,000 distinct CDR3 sequences, around 16% of which are singletons. The time point is: newly diagnosed GD, antithyroid drugs for less than 3 months. Researchers made the TCR library from RNA that was extracted from PBMCs. These data also formed part of another study, on T cells in Graves' hyperthyroidism and ophthalmopathy.

Sequencing used peripheral blood mononuclear cells (PBMCs), obtained at new diagnosis, from a patient treated with antithyroid drugs. These receptors originate from a young man with Graves disease.

This clonotype was seen ten or more times. The rearrangement links TRBV18 to TRBJ2-3; the D is unclear. V was clipped by 1 base and J by 0 bases, with 5 bases between them. The CDR3 covers 14 residues. In germline, CDR1 is KGHSH, CDR2 LQKENI. DNA of the CDR3: TGTGCCAGCTCACCACTCCCAAGCACAGATACGCAGTATTTT. This gives the protein CASSPLPSTDTQYF. The full variable domain, rest sourced from reference TRBV18 and TRBJ2-3, is NAGVMQNPRHLVRRRGQEARLRCSPMKGHSHVYWYRQLPEEGLKFMVYLQKENIIDESGMPKERFSAEFPKEGPSILRIQQVVRGDSAAYFCASSPLPSTDTQYFGPGTRLTVL.

The rearrangement uses TRBV20-1 and TRBJ2-1, with TRBD2 identical over 14 bases. The CDR3 spans 16 residues. CDR1 and CDR2 (germline): DFQATT, SNEGSKA (reference sequence). V lost 2 bases to trimming and J lost 9 bases; unmatched junction nucleotides: 9. The CDR3 DNA reads TGCAGTGCTAGAAAACCGACTAGCGGGAGGGCCAGTGAGCAGTTCTTC. Its translation: CSARKPTSGRASEQFF.

This clonotype was detected many times. The chain recombines TRBV20-1 with TRBJ2-1; 7 bases match TRBD2. CDR3 length: 15 amino acids. Germline-derived CDR1 and CDR2 are DFQATT and SNEGSKA (reference sequence). V shed 0 bases, J shed 7 bases, and the junction held 9 bases outside the gene matches. In DNA form, the CDR3 reads TGCAGTGCTAGAGATCCCTTGGGAGGGTGGAATGAGCAGTTCTTC. Amino acid sequence: CSARDPLGGWNEQFF.

This sequence joins TRBV2 and TRBJ2-5; TRBD1 agrees at 7 bases. There are 17 residues in the CDR3. Germline V lookup: CDR1 SNHLY, CDR2 FYNNEI. Trimming cost V 6 bases and J 1 base; bases outside gene matches: 14. In DNA form, the CDR3 reads TGTGCCAGCAGGCGGCCGGGACAGATGGGGCCCCAAGAGACCCAGTACTTC. Its translation: CASRRPGQMGPQETQYF. The full variable domain, with the rest looked up from reference TRBV2 and TRBJ2-5, is EPEVTQTPSHQVTQMGQEVILRCVPISNHLYFYWYRQILGQKVEFLVSFYNNEISEKSEIFDDQFSVERPDGSNFTLKIRSTKLEDSAMYFCASRRPGQMGPQETQYFGPGTRLLVL.

The chain carries TRBV13 and TRBJ1-1; 11 nucleotides match TRBD1. V was pared by 4 bases and J by 6 bases, with 4 bases of the junction left unmatched. Germline loops: CDR1 PRHDT, CDR2 FYEKMQ (reference sequence). The CDR3 has 14 residues. In DNA form, the CDR3 reads TGTGCCAGCAGCTACGGGACAGGGGGACCTGAAGCTTTCTTT. Protein product: CASSYGTGGPEAFF.

This clonotype was counted ten times or more. This sequence joins TRBV12-3 or TRBV12-4 and TRBJ2-3; D might be TRBD1 or TRBD2, each matching 6 bases. The germline V and J ends were trimmed by 6 bases and 2 bases, with 15 bases remaining between them. CDR3 length: 15 amino acids. Here the CDR3 reads CASREEGGTTDTQYF. CDR3 coding DNA: TGTGCCAGCAGAGAAGAAGGGGGGACCACAGATACGCAGTATTTT.

This clonotype was seen a few times. The rearrangement links TRBV6-5 to TRBJ2-2; no reliable D call. V lost 2 bases and J lost 2, with 6 bases in between. CDR3 length equals 14 residues. Germline V CDR1 and CDR2: MNHEY, SVGAGI. The CDR3 region has the DNA TGTGCCAGCAGTTACGGGGTAAACACCGGGGAGCTGTTTTTT. This encodes CASSYGVNTGELFF.

The V call is TRBV5-6, the J call TRBJ1-2; no clear D. The V end lost 4 bases, the J end lost 7 bases, and 14 bases lay between the germline ends. The germline V gene encodes CDR1 SGHDT and CDR2 YYEEEE. The CDR3 totals 13 residues. The DNA for the CDR3 is TGTGCCAGCAGCCCAGCGTCATCGGGTGGCTACACCTTC. Protein: CASSPASSGGYTF.

This clonotype has a count of ten or more. The rearrangement links TRBV11-2 to TRBJ2-3, with a possible D match to TRBD1 (6 bases). Germline assignment: CDR1 SGHAT and CDR2 FQNNGV. The CDR3 has 16 amino acids. V lost 7 bases and J lost 4, with 21 bases in between. The CDR3 loop is CASTSELQGSADTQYF. CDR3 nucleotide sequence: TGTGCCAGCACGTCCGAACTACAGGGATCGGCAGATACGCAGTATTTT.

This chain links TRBV7-6 with TRBJ2-7; D gene unclear. This CDR3 is built from 15 residues. The germline V gene has CDR1 SGHVS and CDR2 FNYEAQ. With 1 base removed from V and 0 bases from J, the gap between germline ends came to 10 bases. The CDR3 coding sequence is TGTGCCAGCAGCTTAGAATCAGCCAGCTCCTACGAGCAGTACTTC. Translation gives CASSLESASSYEQYF.

This clonotype was counted ten times or more. The chain recombines TRBV30 with TRBJ2-4, with a weak D call TRBD2 (6 bases). The CDR3 length is 14 residues. V lost 0 bases, J lost 0 bases, and 6 bases lay in between. Germline lookup yields CDR1 GTSNPN and CDR2 SVGIG (reference sequence). The CDR3 is CAWSVAGAKNIQYF. DNA of the CDR3: TGTGCCTGGAGTGTAGCGGGAGCCAAAAACATTCAGTACTTC. Full variable domain (outside the CDR3, taken from reference TRBV30 and TRBJ2-4): SQTIHQWPATLVQPVGSPLSLECTVEGTSNPNLYWYRQAAGRGLQLLFYSVGIGQISSEVPQNLSASRPQDRQFILSSKKLLLSDSGFYLCAWSVAGAKNIQYFGAGTRLSVL.

The rearrangement uses TRBV7-8 and TRBJ1-1; D gene unclear. V shed 4 bases and J shed 4 bases, with 19 bases lying between them. This CDR3 is built from 16 residues. Germline CDR1 and CDR2: SGHVS and FQNEAQ. CDR3 coding DNA: TGTGCCAGCAGCTCCTACACCGGAACGTGGGGCACTGAAGCTTTCTTT. The encoded protein is CASSSYTGTWGTEAFF.

This clonotype came up a few times. This chain joins TRBV7-3 and TRBJ1-1; D gene unclear. Trimming shortened V by 5 bases and J by 2 bases, and 15 bases separated the two germline ends. CDR3 length equals 15 residues. Per the germline V gene, CDR1 is SGHTA and CDR2 is FQGTGA. The CDR3 reads CASSPTPSTNTEAFF. CDR3 nucleotides: TGTGCCAGCAGCCCCACCCCAAGTACCAACACTGAAGCTTTCTTT.

This clonotype was seen ten or more times. The chain couples TRBV4-1 to TRBJ2-7; D is ambiguous. This CDR3 comprises 12 residues. V was clipped by 0 bases and J by 8 bases, with 8 bases between them. Germline CDR1 MGHRA, CDR2 YSYEKL. CDR3 in DNA: TGCGCCAGCAGCCAAGATCTCGAGAAGCAGTACTTC. As protein: CASSQDLEKQYF.

This clonotype was found many times. The chain recombines TRBV5-1 with TRBJ2-7; 11 nucleotides agree with TRBD1. The junction had 3 bases not matched to a gene; V was cut back by 4 bases and J by 3 bases. The CDR3 extends over 14 amino acids. CDR1 and CDR2 (germline): SGHRS, YFSETQ. Here the CDR3 DNA reads TGCGCCAGCAGCGGACAGGGGGCTTTCTACGAGCAGTACTTC. This sequence encodes CASSGQGAFYEQYF.

Details on this clonotype: The junction shows a germline mismatch at one end, possibly a read error. The chain carries TRBV20-1 and TRBJ2-7, with 9 bases aligning to TRBD1. The CDR3 extends over 13 amino acids. Per germline, CDR1 DFQATT and CDR2 SNEGSKA (reference sequence). The CDR3 bases are TGCAGTGCGGGGACAGGGCTACACTACAAGCAGTACTTC. Translation gives CSAGTGLHYKQYF.

The chain recombines TRBV4-1 with TRBJ1-5; D unclear. The CDR3 is made up of 14 amino acids. Germline CDR1 is MGHRA and CDR2 is YSYEKL. Trimming took 4 bases from V and 5 from J, leaving 12 bases between them. The CDR3, as DNA: TGCGCCAGCAGCCGCACGGGCCCCGATCAGCCCCAGCATTTT. As protein: CASSRTGPDQPQHF.

This clonotype was seen a handful of times. The chain employs TRBV27 and TRBJ2-2; maybe TRBD2 (5 bases). V shed 8 bases and J shed 6 bases, with 10 bases lying between them. The CDR3 is made up of 12 amino acids. Germline loops: CDR1 MNHEY, CDR2 SMNVEV (reference sequence). The CDR3 nucleotides are TGTGCCAGCCTGGGAGTCCCCGGGGAGCTGTTTTTT. It encodes CASLGVPGELFF.

CDR3 sequence: CASSGLAGGPGDTQYF. DNA for the CDR3: TGTGCCAGCAGCGGACTAGCGGGAGGGCCGGGAGATACGCAGTATTTT. This sequence joins TRBV12-3 or TRBV12-4 and TRBJ2-3; 15 bases are shared with TRBD2. The CDR3 is made up of 16 amino acids. Trimming at V came to 6 bases and at J to 5 bases, leaving 6 bases not matched to a gene.

This clonotype has ten or more counts. The V and J genes are TRBV30 and TRBJ2-5, with D maybe TRBD1 (6 bases). V dropped 2 bases and J dropped 5 bases, with 12 bases sitting between them. CDR1 is GTSNPN and CDR2 is SVGIG in the germline V gene (reference sequence). The CDR3 spans 13 residues. CDR3 region: CAWSRTGMETQYF. Here the CDR3 DNA reads TGTGCCTGGAGTCGTACAGGGATGGAGACCCAGTACTTC.

The genes are TRBV15 and TRBJ1-2, with D tentatively TRBD1 (5 bases). Germline V gene data show CDR1 as LNHNV and CDR2 as YYDKDF (reference sequence). Trimming pared 5 bases from V and 1 base from J, leaving 14 bases between. The CDR3 consists of 15 residues. The CDR3 is CATSPRRGFNYGYTF. The CDR3 bases are TGTGCCACCAGCCCCCGCCGGGGGTTTAACTATGGCTACACCTTC.

The DNA for the CDR3 is TGCAGTGCTAGGGGCCCTTCAGTCGAAAAACTGTTTTTT. Its translation: CSARGPSVEKLFF. The chain carries TRBV20-1 and TRBJ1-4, with D uncertain. Germline V lookup: CDR1 DFQATT, CDR2 SNEGSKA (reference sequence). There are 13 residues in the CDR3. The germline V and J ends were trimmed by 3 bases and 8 bases, with 13 bases remaining between them.

The gene calls are TRBV27 and TRBJ1-2, with D tentatively TRBD1 (6 bases). The germline CDR1 and CDR2 sequences are MNHEY and SMNVEV (reference sequence). Trimming cost V 3 bases and J 6 bases, with 14 bases left between them. CDR3 length: 14 amino acids. CDR3 region: CASSFGGRFHGYTF. Here the CDR3 DNA reads TGTGCCAGCAGTTTCGGGGGGCGCTTCCATGGCTACACCTTC.

Many counts were recorded for this clonotype. The rearrangement joins TRBV3-1 to TRBJ2-2; 10 nucleotides align to TRBD2. V gave up 6 bases and J gave up 5 bases; unmatched junction bases: 3. From germline, CDR1 is LGHDT and CDR2 YNNKEL (reference sequence). CDR3 length: 14 residues. DNA for the CDR3: TGTGCCAGCAGTTTACTAGCGGGGACCGGGGAGCTGTTTTTT. Protein product: CASSLLAGTGELFF.

This clonotype was counted many times. The V and J genes are TRBV29-1 and TRBJ2-5; D is possibly TRBD1 or TRBD2 (5 bases each). The CDR3 sequence is 13 residues long. Germline CDR1 reads SQVTM; CDR2 reads ANQGSEA. V was clipped by 2 bases and J by 7 bases, with 14 bases between them. In DNA form, the CDR3 reads TGCAGCGTTGAATTCCGGGACCGTAGGACCCAGTACTTC. Translation: CSVEFRDRRTQYF.

This clonotype has a count of ten or more. This chain links TRBV28 with TRBJ2-5, with 10 nucleotides matching TRBD2. Germline lookup yields CDR1 MDHEN and CDR2 SYDVKM. The CDR3 is 14 amino acids. Unmatched junction bases numbered 1, after V lost 5 bases and J lost 1 base. The CDR3 here is CASSTSGIQETQYF. The CDR3 nucleotides are TGTGCCAGCAGTACTAGCGGGATCCAAGAGACCCAGTACTTC.

The chain links TRBV13 to TRBJ2-3; maybe TRBD1 (5 bases). Trimming took 5 bases from V and 2 from J, leaving 17 bases between them. The CDR3 has 16 residues. The germline gives CDR1 PRHDT, CDR2 FYEKMQ (reference sequence). The CDR3 protein is CASSPPQGRPTDTQYF. DNA for the CDR3: TGTGCCAGCAGCCCTCCTCAGGGTCGGCCCACAGATACGCAGTATTTT.